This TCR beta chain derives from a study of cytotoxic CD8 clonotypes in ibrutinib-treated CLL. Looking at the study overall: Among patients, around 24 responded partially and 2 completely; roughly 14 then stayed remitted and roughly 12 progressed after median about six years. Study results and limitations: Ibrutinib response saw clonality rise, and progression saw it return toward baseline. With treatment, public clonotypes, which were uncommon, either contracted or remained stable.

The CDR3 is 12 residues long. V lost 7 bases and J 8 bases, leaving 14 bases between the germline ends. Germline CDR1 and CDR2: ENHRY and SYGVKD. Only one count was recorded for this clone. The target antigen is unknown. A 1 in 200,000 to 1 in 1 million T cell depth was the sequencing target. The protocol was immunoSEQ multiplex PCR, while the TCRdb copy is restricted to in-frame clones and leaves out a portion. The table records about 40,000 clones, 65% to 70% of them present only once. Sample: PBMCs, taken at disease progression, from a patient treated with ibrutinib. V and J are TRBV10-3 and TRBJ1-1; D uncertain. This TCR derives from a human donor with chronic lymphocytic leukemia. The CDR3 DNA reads TGTGCCATCAAAGGGATAGACGGGGAAGCTTTCTTT. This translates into CAIKGIDGEAFF.